The 12 T cell receptor beta chains below all came from one sample that was sequenced in a study of T cell repertoires in cytomegalovirus infection. TCRdb independently ran MiXCR on the reads; one entry per CDR3 protein. Here the sample spans approximately 56,000 distinct CDR3 sequences, 20% being singletons. These TCRs' antigens remain unknown. The sequencing here drew on CD8+ T cells from cultured PBMCs, taken from culture after CMV antigen stimulation. Receptors originate from a human donor in good health (CMV status not recorded). Some clones in this sample may be carry-over from other donors' samples.

This rearrangement joins TRBV11-2 to TRBJ2-1; D unclear. CDR1 and CDR2 (germline): SGHAT, FQNNGV. The V gene lost 0 bases and the J gene lost 7 bases, with 13 bases spanning the gap. The CDR3 is 15 residues long. CDR3 amino acids: CASSLEPNYQNEQFF. The CDR3 DNA sequence: TGTGCCAGCAGCTTAGAGCCAAACTACCAGAATGAGCAGTTCTTC.

This clonotype was detected only a few times. This chain's CDR3 is CASSPRGTEQYF. For the CDR3, the DNA is TGTGCCAGCAGCCCCCGAGGCACCGAGCAGTACTTC. This chain connects TRBV7-6 to TRBJ2-7, with no clear D. V was cut by 5 bases and J by 6 bases, with 11 bases left in between. The CDR3 extends over 12 amino acids. Germline lookup yields CDR1 SGHVS and CDR2 FNYEAQ.

This clonotype was observed many times. The J gene is TRBJ2-3, the V gene TRBV24-1; D unclear. V was trimmed by 2 bases and J by 5 bases, leaving 13 bases between them. Germline assignment: CDR1 KGHDR and CDR2 SFDVKD. The CDR3 length is 15 residues. CDR3 sequence reads: CATSDSEESEDTQYF. As DNA, the CDR3 is TGTGCCACCAGTGATTCCGAGGAGTCGGAAGATACGCAGTATTTT.

This clonotype was observed at least ten times. The chain joins TRBV4-1 to TRBJ1-4; D call uncertain. Germline CDR1 MGHRA, CDR2 YSYEKL. Trimming removed 0 bases from V and 2 bases from J, with 16 bases in between. CDR3 length: 18 residues. CDR3 sequence reads: CASSQDAVAASTNEKLFF. CDR3 DNA: TGCGCCAGCAGCCAAGATGCGGTGGCGGCCTCGACTAATGAAAAACTGTTTTTT.

This clonotype was found a few times. The rearrangement links TRBV7-8 to TRBJ1-3; D is uncertain. The V gene lost 2 bases and the J gene lost 9 bases, with 14 bases spanning the gap. Germline V lookup: CDR1 SGHVS, CDR2 FQNEAQ. The CDR3 is made up of 14 amino acids. The CDR3 nucleotides are TGTGCCAGCAGCTTATTTGGACCGGGTGGCACCATATATTTT. This sequence encodes CASSLFGPGGTIYF.

This clonotype was observed a handful of times. The gene calls are TRBV12-3 or TRBV12-4 and TRBJ1-1, with 10 bases that match TRBD1. V lost 3 bases and J lost 3; bases outside the gene matches: 1. The CDR3 consists of 14 residues. The CDR3 nucleotides read TGTGCCAGCAGTTTGGGACAGGGGTACACTGAAGCTTTCTTT. It specifies CASSLGQGYTEAFF.

The chain carries TRBV7-9 and TRBJ2-7; the D is unclear. Germline CDR1 reads SEHNR; CDR2 reads FQNEAQ (reference sequence). V lost 5 bases to trimming and J lost 2 bases, with 16 bases between them. The length of the CDR3 is 15 residues. CDR3 loop: CASSRKGDTTYEQYF. The CDR3 bases are TGTGCCAGCAGCCGCAAAGGAGACACAACCTACGAGCAGTACTTC.

The CDR3 DNA sequence: TGTGCCAGCAGTTGGGGAGGGGGTAGAGGGGAGACCCAGTACTTC. Translated: CASSWGGGRGETQYF. The chain is built from TRBV6-5 and TRBJ2-5, with a tentative D call TRBD2 (7 bases). V gave up 4 bases and J gave up 5 bases, with 17 bases separating them. CDR3 length: 15 amino acids. Per germline, CDR1 MNHEY and CDR2 SVGAGI.

J is TRBJ2-1 and V is TRBV24-1; D possibly uses TRBD1 or TRBD2 (5 bases each). The germline V and J ends were trimmed by 6 bases and 2 bases, with 13 bases remaining between them. CDR1 is KGHDR, CDR2 SFDVKD, per germline. The CDR3 consists of 15 residues. The CDR3, as DNA: TGTGCCACCAGTAACGGGGCGAGGCCCTACAATGAGCAGTTCTTC. It yields the protein CATSNGARPYNEQFF.

The chain links TRBV6-2 or TRBV6-3 to TRBJ2-7; D not certain. The germline V gene encodes CDR1 MNHEY and CDR2 SVGEGT. V was clipped by 6 bases and J by 3 bases, with 15 bases between them. This CDR3 spans 14 amino acids. CDR3 sequence reads: CASREPEPYYEQYF. The CDR3 region has the DNA TGTGCCAGCAGAGAACCGGAGCCCTACTACGAGCAGTACTTC.

The rearrangement uses TRBV7-9 and TRBJ2-1; the D gene is possibly TRBD1 (6 bases). Trimming took 5 bases from V and 0 from J, leaving 11 bases between them. Germline V lookup: CDR1 SEHNR, CDR2 FQNEAQ (reference sequence). The CDR3 is 15 residues long. The CDR3 DNA is TGTGCCAGCAGCCGGGACACCAGCTCCTACAATGAGCAGTTCTTC. Translation: CASSRDTSSYNEQFF.

The chain employs TRBV4-1 and TRBJ1-2; weak D call: TRBD1 (5 bases). The V end was cut by 0 bases, the J end by 3 bases, with 11 bases between. Per germline, CDR1 MGHRA and CDR2 YSYEKL. The CDR3 contains 15 residues. The CDR3 region has the DNA TGCGCCAGCAGCCAAGATGAACAGGTTCACTATGGCTACACCTTC. Amino acids: CASSQDEQVHYGYTF.